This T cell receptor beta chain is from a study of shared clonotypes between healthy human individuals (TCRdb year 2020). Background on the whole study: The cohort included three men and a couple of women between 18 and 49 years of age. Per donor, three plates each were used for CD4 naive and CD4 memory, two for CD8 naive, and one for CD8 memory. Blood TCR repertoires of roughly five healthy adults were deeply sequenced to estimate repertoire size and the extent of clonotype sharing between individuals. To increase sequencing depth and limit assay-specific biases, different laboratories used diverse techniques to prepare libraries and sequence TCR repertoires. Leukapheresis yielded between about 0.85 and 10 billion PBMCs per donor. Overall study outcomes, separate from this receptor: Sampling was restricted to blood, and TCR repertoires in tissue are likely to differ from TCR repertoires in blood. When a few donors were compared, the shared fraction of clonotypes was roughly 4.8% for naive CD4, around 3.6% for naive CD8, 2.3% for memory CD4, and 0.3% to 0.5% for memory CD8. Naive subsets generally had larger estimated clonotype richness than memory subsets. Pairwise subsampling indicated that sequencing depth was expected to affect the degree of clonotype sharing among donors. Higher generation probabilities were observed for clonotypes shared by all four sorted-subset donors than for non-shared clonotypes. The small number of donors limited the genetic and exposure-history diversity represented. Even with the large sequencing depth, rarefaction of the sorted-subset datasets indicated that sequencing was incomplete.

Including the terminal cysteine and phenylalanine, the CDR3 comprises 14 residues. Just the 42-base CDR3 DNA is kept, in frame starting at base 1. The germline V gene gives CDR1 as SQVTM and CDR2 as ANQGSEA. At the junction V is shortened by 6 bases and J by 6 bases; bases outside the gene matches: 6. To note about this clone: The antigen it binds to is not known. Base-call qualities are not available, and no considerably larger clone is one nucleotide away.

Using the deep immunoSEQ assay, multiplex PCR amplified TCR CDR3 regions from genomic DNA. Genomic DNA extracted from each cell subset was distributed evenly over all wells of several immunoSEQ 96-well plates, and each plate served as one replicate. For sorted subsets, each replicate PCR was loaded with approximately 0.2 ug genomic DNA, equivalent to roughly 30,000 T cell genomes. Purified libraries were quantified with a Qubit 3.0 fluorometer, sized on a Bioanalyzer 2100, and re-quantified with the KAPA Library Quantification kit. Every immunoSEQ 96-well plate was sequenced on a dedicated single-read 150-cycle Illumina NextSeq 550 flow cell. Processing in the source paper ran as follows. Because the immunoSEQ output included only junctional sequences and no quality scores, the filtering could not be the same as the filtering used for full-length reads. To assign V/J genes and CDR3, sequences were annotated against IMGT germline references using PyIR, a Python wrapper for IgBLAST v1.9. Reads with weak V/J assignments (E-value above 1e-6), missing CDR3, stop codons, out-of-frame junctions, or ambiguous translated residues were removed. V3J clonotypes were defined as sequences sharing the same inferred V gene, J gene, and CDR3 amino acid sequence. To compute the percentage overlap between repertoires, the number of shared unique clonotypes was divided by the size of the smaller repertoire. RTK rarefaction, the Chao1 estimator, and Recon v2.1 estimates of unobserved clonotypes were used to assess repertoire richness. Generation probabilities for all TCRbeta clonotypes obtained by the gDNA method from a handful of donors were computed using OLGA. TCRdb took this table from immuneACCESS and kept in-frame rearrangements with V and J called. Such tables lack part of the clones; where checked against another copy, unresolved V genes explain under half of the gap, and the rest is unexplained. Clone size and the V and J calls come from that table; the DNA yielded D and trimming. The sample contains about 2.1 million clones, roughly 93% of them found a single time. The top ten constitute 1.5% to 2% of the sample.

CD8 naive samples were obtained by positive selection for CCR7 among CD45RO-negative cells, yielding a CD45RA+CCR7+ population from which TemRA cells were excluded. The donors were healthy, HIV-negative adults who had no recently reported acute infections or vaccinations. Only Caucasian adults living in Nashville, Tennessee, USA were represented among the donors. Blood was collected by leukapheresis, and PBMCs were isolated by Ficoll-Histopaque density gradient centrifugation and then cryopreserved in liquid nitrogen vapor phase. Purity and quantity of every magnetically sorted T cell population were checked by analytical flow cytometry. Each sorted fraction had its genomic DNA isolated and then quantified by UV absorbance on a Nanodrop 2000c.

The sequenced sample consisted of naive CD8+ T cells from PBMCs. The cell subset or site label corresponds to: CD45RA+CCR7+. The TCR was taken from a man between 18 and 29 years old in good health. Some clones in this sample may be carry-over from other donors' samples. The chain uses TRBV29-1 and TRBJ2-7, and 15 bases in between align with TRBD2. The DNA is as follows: TGCAGCGTCCCGCAGGGACTAGCGGGAGGCGAGCAGTACTTC. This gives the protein CSVPQGLAGGEQYF.